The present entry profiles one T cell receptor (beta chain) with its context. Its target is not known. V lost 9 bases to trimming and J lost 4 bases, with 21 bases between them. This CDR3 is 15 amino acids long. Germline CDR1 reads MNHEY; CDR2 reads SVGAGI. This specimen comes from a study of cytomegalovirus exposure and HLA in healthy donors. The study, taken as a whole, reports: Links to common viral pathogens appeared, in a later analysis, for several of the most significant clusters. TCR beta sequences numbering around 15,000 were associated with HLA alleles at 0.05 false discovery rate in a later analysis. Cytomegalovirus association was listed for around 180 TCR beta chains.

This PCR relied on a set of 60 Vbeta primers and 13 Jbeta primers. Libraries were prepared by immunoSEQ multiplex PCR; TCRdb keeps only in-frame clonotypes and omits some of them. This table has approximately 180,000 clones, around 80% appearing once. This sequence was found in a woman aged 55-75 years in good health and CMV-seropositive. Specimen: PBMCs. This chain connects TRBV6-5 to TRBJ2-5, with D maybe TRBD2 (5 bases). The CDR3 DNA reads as TGTGCCAGTCGAAAGGCTAGCCGGGGAATAGAGACCCAGTACTTC. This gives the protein CASRKASRGIETQYF.